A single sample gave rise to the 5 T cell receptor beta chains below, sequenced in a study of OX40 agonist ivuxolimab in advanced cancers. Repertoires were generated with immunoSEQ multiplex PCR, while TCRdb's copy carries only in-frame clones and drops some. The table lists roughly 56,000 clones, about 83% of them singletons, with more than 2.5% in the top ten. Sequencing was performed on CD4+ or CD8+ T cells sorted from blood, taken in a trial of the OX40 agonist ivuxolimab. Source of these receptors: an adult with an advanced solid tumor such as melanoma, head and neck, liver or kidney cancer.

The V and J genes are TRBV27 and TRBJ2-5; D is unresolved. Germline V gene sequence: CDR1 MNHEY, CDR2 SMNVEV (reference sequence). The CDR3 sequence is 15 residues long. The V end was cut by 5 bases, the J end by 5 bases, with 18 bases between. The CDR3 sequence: CASSPDRPNRETQYF. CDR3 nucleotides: TGTGCCAGCAGTCCCGACCGCCCCAACCGGGAGACCCAGTACTTC.

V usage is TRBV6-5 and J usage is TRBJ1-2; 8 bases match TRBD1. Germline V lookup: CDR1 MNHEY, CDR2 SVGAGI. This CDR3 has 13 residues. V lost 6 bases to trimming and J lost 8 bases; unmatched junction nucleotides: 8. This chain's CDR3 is CASRMDRVGGYTF. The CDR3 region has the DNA TGTGCCAGCAGGATGGACAGGGTTGGCGGCTACACCTTC.

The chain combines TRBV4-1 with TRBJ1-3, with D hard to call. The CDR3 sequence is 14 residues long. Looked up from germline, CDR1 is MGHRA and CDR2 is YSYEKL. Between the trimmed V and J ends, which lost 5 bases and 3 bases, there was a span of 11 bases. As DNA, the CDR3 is TGCGCCAGCAGCGACCGACGTTATGGAAACACCATATATTTT. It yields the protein CASSDRRYGNTIYF.

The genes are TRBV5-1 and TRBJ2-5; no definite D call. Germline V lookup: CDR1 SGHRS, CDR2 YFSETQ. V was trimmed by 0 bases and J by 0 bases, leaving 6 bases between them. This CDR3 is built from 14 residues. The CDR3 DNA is TGCGCCAGCAGCTTGGGGCTTAACCAAGAGACCCAGTACTTC. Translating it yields CASSLGLNQETQYF.

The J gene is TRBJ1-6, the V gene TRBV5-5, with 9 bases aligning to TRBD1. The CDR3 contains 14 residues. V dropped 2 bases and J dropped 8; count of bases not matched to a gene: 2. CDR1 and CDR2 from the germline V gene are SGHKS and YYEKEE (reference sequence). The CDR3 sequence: CASSFRQGDSPLHF. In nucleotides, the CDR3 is TGTGCCAGCAGCTTTAGACAGGGGGATTCACCCCTCCACTTT.